This TCR beta chain is from a study of blood T cells in healthy people across ages. The study, taken as a whole, reports: A conclusive naive versus antigen-experienced comparison was prevented by the unsorted PBMCs. Donor CMV infection status was unknown, possibly confounding age-related changes in expanded clonotypes. Diversity estimates drawn from one million T cells were deemed underestimates. Roughly linearly, TCR beta diversity per million T cells fell as age increased.

Next came a second PCR, run for about 7 to 12 cycles, which used a sample-barcoded 5' primer along with a J-beta primer mix. TCRdb reprocessed the 5' RACE reads with MiXCR, giving one entry per CDR3 protein. This sample has approximately 810,000 distinct CDR3 sequences; more than 25% occur once, and the top ten carry roughly 17%. The CDR3 runs 13 residues. The germline V gene encodes CDR1 SQVTM and CDR2 ANQGSEA. Deletions cut 4 bases from V and 7 bases from J, with 17 bases between. In its sample, this clonotype was seen many times. Its antigen is as yet unknown. What was sequenced was blood. The chain combines TRBV29-1 with TRBJ2-7, with D possibly TRBD1 on 7 matching bases. The source is a woman older than 75 in good health. CDR3 DNA: TGCAGCGTTGCGGTAAAGGGGGCGGGGGAGCAGTACTTC. It yields the protein CSVAVKGAGEQYF.